This TCR beta chain originates from a study of blood T cells in healthy people across ages. Study results and limitations: Naive CD4+ cells and diversity were both higher in long-lived donors than in aged donors. CMV status of donors was not determined, possibly confounding expanded clonotype changes.

CDR1 SGHRS and CDR2 YFSETQ come from the germline V gene. The CDR3 is 14 amino acids. The trim removed 4 bases at V and 2 bases at J, leaving 6 bases unmatched. PCR was performed a second time for about 6 to 12 cycles using a sample-barcoded 5' primer and a J-beta primer mix. MiXCR was run by TCRdb on the 5' RACE reads, yielding one entry per CDR3 protein. The profile shows about 730,000 distinct CDR3 sequences, 43% of them singletons. This clonotype was seen only once. What it binds is unknown. The TCR originated in a woman aged 60-70 years in good health. The V and J genes are TRBV5-1 and TRBJ2-7; 7 bases are shared with TRBD2. The sample consisted of blood. CDR3 nucleotide sequence: TGCGCCAGCAGCGGTACTAGCGTAACCTACGAGCAGTACTTC. Translated, it gives CASSGTSVTYEQYF.